The following is a TCR beta chain sequence with its context. Its cognate antigen is unknown. The sample belongs to a study of cytotoxic CD8 clonotypes in ibrutinib-treated CLL. Whole-study context: By median 68 months, 12 had progressed and about 14 stayed remitted; responses had been 2 complete and approximately 24 partial.

TCRdb's table, derived via immunoSEQ multiplex PCR, lists solely in-frame clones and lacks some. The top ten hold about 16% of the sample, which has hundreds of thousands of clones, around 70% seen once. Study results and limitations: Progressing and sustained-remission patients had different sampling times.

The CDR3 extends over 15 amino acids. V lost 5 bases to trimming and J lost 4 bases, with 15 bases between them. Per germline, CDR1 SGHTA and CDR2 FQGNSA. This material consisted of PBMCs, taken after 24 months of ibrutinib treatment. The chain has TRBV7-2 and TRBJ1-5, with a tentative D call TRBD1 (5 bases). This clonotype was obtained from a human donor with chronic lymphocytic leukemia. The CDR3 here is CASSAGGGNNQPQHF. Here the CDR3 DNA reads TGTGCCAGCAGCGCAGGCGGGGGAAATAATCAGCCCCAGCATTTT.